Listed here are 20 T cell receptor beta chains from one sample, sequenced in a study of T cell responses to AZD1222 COVID-19 vaccine. TCRdb's table, derived via immunoSEQ multiplex PCR, lists solely in-frame clones and lacks some. The profile shows approximately 110,000 clones, more than 90% of them singletons. Sequencing was performed on peripheral blood, taken on day 0 of AZD1222 vaccination. These receptors were obtained from an adult in good health.

This chain links TRBV2 with TRBJ2-7; 10 nucleotides match TRBD1. V gave up 7 bases and J gave up 7 bases; unmatched junction bases: 16. Per germline, CDR1 SNHLY and CDR2 FYNNEI. This CDR3 is 16 amino acids long. This chain's CDR3 is CASINTGTGVSGEQYF. CDR3 coding DNA: TGTGCCAGCATTAATACCGGGACAGGGGTTTCTGGGGAGCAGTACTTC.

This chain connects TRBV5-4 to TRBJ1-1; D is unclear. The CDR3 loop spans 11 amino acids. V was pared by 6 bases and J by 8 bases, with 11 bases between. Germline V lookup: CDR1 SGHNT, CDR2 YYREEE (reference sequence). This chain's CDR3 is CASTLGGEAFF. CDR3 DNA: TGTGCCAGCACCCTCGGAGGAGAAGCTTTCTTT.

V gene TRBV6-5 combines with J gene TRBJ2-2; D is undetermined. The CDR3 is made up of 12 amino acids. From germline, CDR1 is MNHEY and CDR2 SVGAGI. The V end was cut by 4 bases, the J end by 6 bases, with 6 bases between. This chain's CDR3 is CASSFWAGELFF. In nucleotides, the CDR3 is TGTGCCAGCAGTTTCTGGGCCGGGGAGCTGTTTTTT.

CDR3: CASSFIGNTEAFF. The DNA for the CDR3 is TGTGCCAGCAGCTTTATAGGGAACACTGAAGCTTTCTTT. The J gene is TRBJ1-1, the V gene TRBV7-9; D gene unclear. The V end was cut by 3 bases, the J end by 1 base, with 6 bases between. The germline gives CDR1 SEHNR, CDR2 FQNEAQ (reference sequence). This CDR3 is 13 amino acids long.

V gene TRBV6-2 or TRBV6-3 combines with J gene TRBJ2-1; D perhaps matches TRBD2 (6 bases). Trimming stripped 4 bases from V and 0 bases from J, with 10 bases between. The CDR3 is made up of 15 amino acids. Germline CDR1 and CDR2: MNHEY and SVGEGT. CDR3 in amino acids: CASSSGLGSYNEQFF. The DNA for the CDR3 is TGTGCCAGCAGTTCGGGACTCGGCTCCTACAATGAGCAGTTCTTC.

The rearrangement uses TRBV27 and TRBJ1-3, with D uncertain. The germline gives CDR1 MNHEY, CDR2 SMNVEV (reference sequence). V gave up 3 bases and J gave up 0 bases, with 9 bases separating them. The CDR3 runs to 15 residues. In nucleotides, the CDR3 is TGTGCCAGCAGTTTGGGGAGAAACTCTGGAAACACCATATATTTT. The encoded protein is CASSLGRNSGNTIYF.

The chain has TRBV9 and TRBJ1-3; D is possibly TRBD1 (5 bases). V was trimmed by 0 bases and J by 3 bases, leaving 16 bases between them. Germline V gene sequence: CDR1 SGDLS, CDR2 YYNGEE. The CDR3 runs 17 residues. The CDR3 loop is CASSVEGVIMGGNTIYF. Here the CDR3 DNA reads TGTGCCAGCAGCGTAGAAGGGGTTATCATGGGTGGAAACACCATATATTTT.

The rearrangement links TRBV12-3 or TRBV12-4 to TRBJ1-2; TRBD1 is a possible D gene (5 bases). The CDR3 spans 13 residues. V lost 5 bases to trimming and J lost 3 bases, with 10 bases between them. The DNA for the CDR3 is TGTGCCAGCAGTGCAGGGTTGGACTATGGCTACACCTTC. Its protein product is CASSAGLDYGYTF.

The chain is built from TRBV7-3 and TRBJ2-7, with 14 bases aligning to TRBD2. V was clipped by 5 bases and J by 6 bases; unmatched bases: 9. The CDR3 covers 16 residues. Germline V gene sequence: CDR1 SGHTA, CDR2 FQGTGA. The CDR3 reads CASSTGLAGGIGEQYF. The CDR3, as DNA: TGTGCCAGCAGCACAGGACTAGCGGGGGGAATAGGCGAGCAGTACTTC.

The V call is TRBV27, the J call TRBJ2-1, with 7 bases that match TRBD1. The trim removed 6 bases at V and 0 bases at J, leaving 5 bases unmatched. This CDR3 has 15 residues. Germline V gene sequence: CDR1 MNHEY, CDR2 SMNVEV (reference sequence). CDR3 in amino acids: CASRNSGGSYNEQFF. The DNA for the CDR3 is TGTGCCAGCAGGAATTCAGGGGGCTCCTACAATGAGCAGTTCTTC.

V and J are TRBV15 and TRBJ1-5, with TRBD1 as a possible D gene (6 bases). Germline CDR1 is LNHNV and CDR2 is YYDKDF (reference sequence). The CDR3 contains 16 residues. V lost 3 bases to trimming and J lost 2 bases, with 14 bases between them. The CDR3: CATSREPQGGNQPQHF. The CDR3, as DNA: TGTGCCACCAGCAGGGAACCACAGGGCGGCAATCAGCCCCAGCATTTT.

This clone was seen just once. This sequence joins TRBV19 and TRBJ1-3; no clear D. The CDR3 runs 12 residues. The germline V gene encodes CDR1 LNHDA and CDR2 SQIVND (reference sequence). With 10 bases removed from V and 0 bases from J, the gap between germline ends came to 7 bases. The DNA for the CDR3 is TGTGCCACCCACAGCTCTGGAAACACCATATATTTT. It yields the protein CATHSSGNTIYF.

The genes are TRBV7-2 and TRBJ2-3, with D hard to call. The CDR3 consists of 16 residues. Germline V gene data show CDR1 as SGHTA and CDR2 as FQGNSA. Trimming removed 5 bases at V and 2 bases at J, with 17 bases between. Here the CDR3 DNA reads TGTGCCAGCAGCCCCGGTTGGCGGACCCCCACAGATACGCAGTATTTT. The encoded protein is CASSPGWRTPTDTQYF.

This chain links TRBV7-3 with TRBJ2-2, with 13 bases lining up with TRBD2. V dropped 5 bases and J dropped 6; count of bases not matched to a gene: 3. The CDR3 is made up of 15 amino acids. Germline-derived CDR1 and CDR2 are SGHTA and FQGTGA. In nucleotides, the CDR3 is TGTGCCAGCAGCCCGGGACTAGCGGGATCCGGGGAGCTGTTTTTT. Protein: CASSPGLAGSGELFF.

The V and J genes are TRBV11-2 and TRBJ2-2; D possibly corresponds to TRBD2 (5 bases). This CDR3 has 13 residues. The V end was cut by 5 bases, the J end by 6 bases, with 10 bases between. From germline, CDR1 is SGHAT and CDR2 FQNNGV. The chain's CDR3 is CASSPTRAGELFF. The CDR3 bases are TGTGCCAGCAGCCCAACGAGGGCCGGGGAGCTGTTTTTT.

The V and J genes are TRBV7-6 and TRBJ2-3; TRBD2 agrees at 7 bases. CDR3 size: 14 residues. The germline V gene encodes CDR1 SGHVS and CDR2 FNYEAQ. J lost 5 bases, V lost 3 bases, and 5 bases had no gene match. The CDR3 loop reads CASSLGGELDTQYF. The CDR3 nucleotides are TGTGCCAGCAGCTTGGGGGGGGAGCTAGATACGCAGTATTTT.

This chain links TRBV10-3 with TRBJ2-7; D may match TRBD1 or TRBD2 (6 bases each). The germline V and J ends were trimmed by 7 bases and 1 base, with 14 bases remaining between them. CDR3 length: 14 residues. Germline V CDR1 and CDR2: ENHRY, SYGVKD. The CDR3 region has the DNA TGTGCCATCAAGGGGGGTGGAGGATCCTACGAGCAGTACTTC. Protein: CAIKGGGGSYEQYF.

This chain links TRBV7-3 with TRBJ2-1, with a tentative D call TRBD2 (5 bases). Germline values: CDR1 SGHTA, CDR2 FQGTGA. CDR3 length equals 15 residues. Trimming removed 5 bases at V and 7 bases at J, with 18 bases between. The CDR3 is CASSPDAQRRNEQFF. The CDR3 bases are TGTGCCAGCAGCCCCGATGCCCAGCGGAGGAATGAGCAGTTCTTC.

The chain is built from TRBV5-6 and TRBJ2-7; no clear D gene. V lost 2 bases to trimming and J lost 0 bases, with 9 bases between them. The length of the CDR3 is 14 residues. In germline, CDR1 is SGHDT, CDR2 YYEEEE. In DNA, the CDR3 is TGTGCCAGCAGCTTAGGAAGACACTCCTACGAGCAGTACTTC. As protein: CASSLGRHSYEQYF.

V usage is TRBV7-8 and J usage is TRBJ1-6; unclear D gene. CDR1 is SGHVS and CDR2 is FQNEAQ in the germline V gene. Trimming pared 3 bases from V and 11 bases from J, leaving 11 bases between. The CDR3 is 13 residues long. The CDR3 DNA reads as TGTGCCAGCAGCTTGGATAGGGAACCACCCCTCCACTTT. Translating gives CASSLDREPPLHF.